This T cell receptor beta chain came from a study of blood T cell repertoires in COVID-19. As for the study in general: From T cells, B-cell-depleted T cells, or PBMCs came the material, which was cDNA or gDNA.

Everyone who took part was roughly 18 to 89 years old, and they came from about two dozen US areas. Cohorts were assigned according to the clinical history that participants reported. In the authors' methods: Quantification of nucleated cells was approximated via reference gene primer amplification. TCRdb keeps only in-frame clones here, not all; method: immunoSEQ multiplex PCR. Clonal size and the V and J genes are those of that table, whereas D and trimming came from the DNA. The profile covers 200,000 to 250,000 clones, with around 91% appearing a single time and roughly 3% taken by the ten largest. CDR1 MNHEY and CDR2 SVGAGI come from the germline V gene. V was pared by 0 bases and J by 4 bases, with 13 bases between. CDR3 length equals 15 residues.

This rearrangement joins TRBV6-5 to TRBJ2-7, with a weak D call TRBD2 (6 bases). This TCR derives from a woman aged 18-29 years in a cohort exposed to, infected with or recovered from COVID-19 (not recorded which). The sample taken for sequencing was PBMCs or T cells enriched from blood (not recorded which). The CDR3 reads CASSYSAGSPYEQYF. The CDR3 DNA reads TGTGCCAGCAGTTACTCGGCGGGAAGCCCATACGAGCAGTACTTC.